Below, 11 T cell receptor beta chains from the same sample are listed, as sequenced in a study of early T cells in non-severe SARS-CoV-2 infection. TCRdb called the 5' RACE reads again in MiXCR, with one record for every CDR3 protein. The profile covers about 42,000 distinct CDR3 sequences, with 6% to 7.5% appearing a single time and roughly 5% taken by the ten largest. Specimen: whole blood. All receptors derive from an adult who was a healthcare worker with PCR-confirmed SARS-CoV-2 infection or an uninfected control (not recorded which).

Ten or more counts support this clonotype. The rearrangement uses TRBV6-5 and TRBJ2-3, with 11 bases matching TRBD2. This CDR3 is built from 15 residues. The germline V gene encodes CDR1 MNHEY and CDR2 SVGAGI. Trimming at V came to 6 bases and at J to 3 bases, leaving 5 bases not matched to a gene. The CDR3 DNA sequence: TGTGCCAGCAGAATAGCGGGGGGGCTGACAGATACGCAGTATTTT. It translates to CASRIAGGLTDTQYF.

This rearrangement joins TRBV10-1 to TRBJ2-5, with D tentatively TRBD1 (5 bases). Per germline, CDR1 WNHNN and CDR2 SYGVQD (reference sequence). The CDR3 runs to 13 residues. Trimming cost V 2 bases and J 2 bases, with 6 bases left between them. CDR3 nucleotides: TGCGCCAGCAGTGAGCCAGGGCAAGAGACCCAGTACTTC. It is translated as CASSEPGQETQYF.

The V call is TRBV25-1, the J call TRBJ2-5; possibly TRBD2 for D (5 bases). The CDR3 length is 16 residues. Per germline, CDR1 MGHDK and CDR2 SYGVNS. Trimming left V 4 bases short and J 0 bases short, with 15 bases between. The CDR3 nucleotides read TGTGCCAGCAGTGGTCACCTAGCCCCAGACCAAGAGACCCAGTACTTC. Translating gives CASSGHLAPDQETQYF.

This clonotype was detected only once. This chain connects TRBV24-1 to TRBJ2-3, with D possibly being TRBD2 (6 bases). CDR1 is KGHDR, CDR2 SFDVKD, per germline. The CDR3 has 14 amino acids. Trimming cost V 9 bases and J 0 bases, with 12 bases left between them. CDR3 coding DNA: TGTGCCACCCGGGGGAAGACTAGCACAGATACGCAGTATTTT. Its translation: CATRGKTSTDTQYF.

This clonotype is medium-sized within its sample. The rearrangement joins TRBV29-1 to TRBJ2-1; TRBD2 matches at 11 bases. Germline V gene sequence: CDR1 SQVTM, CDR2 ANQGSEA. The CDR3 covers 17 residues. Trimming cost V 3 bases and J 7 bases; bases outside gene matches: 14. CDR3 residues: CSVEGVRRTSGRNEQFF. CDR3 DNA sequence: TGCAGCGTTGAGGGGGTCCGGCGGACTAGCGGGCGGAATGAGCAGTTCTTC.

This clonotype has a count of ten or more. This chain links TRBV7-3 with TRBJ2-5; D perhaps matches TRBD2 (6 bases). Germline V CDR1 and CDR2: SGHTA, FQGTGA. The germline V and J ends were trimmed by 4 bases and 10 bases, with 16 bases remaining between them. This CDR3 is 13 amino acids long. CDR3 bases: TGTGCCAGCAGCTCGGGGCCCCCGGGGGACCAGTACTTC. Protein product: CASSSGPPGDQYF.

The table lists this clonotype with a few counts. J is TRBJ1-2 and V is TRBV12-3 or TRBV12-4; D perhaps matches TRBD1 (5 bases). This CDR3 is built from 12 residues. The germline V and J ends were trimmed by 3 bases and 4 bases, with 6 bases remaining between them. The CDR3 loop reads CASSFRAYGYTF. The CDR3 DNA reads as TGTGCCAGCAGTTTCAGGGCCTATGGCTACACCTTC.

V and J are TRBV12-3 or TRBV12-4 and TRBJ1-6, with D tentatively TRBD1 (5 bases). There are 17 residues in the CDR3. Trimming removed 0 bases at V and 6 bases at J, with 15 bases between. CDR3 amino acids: CASSLARRGMGNSPLHF. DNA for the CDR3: TGTGCCAGCAGTTTAGCGCGGAGGGGAATGGGTAATTCACCCCTCCACTTT.

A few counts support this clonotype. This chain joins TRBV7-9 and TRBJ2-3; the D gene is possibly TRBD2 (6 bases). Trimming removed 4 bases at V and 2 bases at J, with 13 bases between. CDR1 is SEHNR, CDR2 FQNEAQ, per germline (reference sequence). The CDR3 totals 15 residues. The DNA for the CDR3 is TGTGCCAGCAGCTCCGGGACTTTTGTCACAGATACGCAGTATTTT. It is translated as CASSSGTFVTDTQYF.

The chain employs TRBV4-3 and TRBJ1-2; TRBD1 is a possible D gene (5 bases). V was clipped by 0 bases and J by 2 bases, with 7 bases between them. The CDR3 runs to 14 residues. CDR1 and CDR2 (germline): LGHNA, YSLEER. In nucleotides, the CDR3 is TGCGCCAGCAGCCAAGAAGGGGACAACTATGGCTACACCTTC. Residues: CASSQEGDNYGYTF.

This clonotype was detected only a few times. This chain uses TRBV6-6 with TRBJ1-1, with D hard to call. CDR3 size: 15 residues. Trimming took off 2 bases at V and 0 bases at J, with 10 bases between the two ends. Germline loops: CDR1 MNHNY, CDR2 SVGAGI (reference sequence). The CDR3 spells CASSYEVEMNTEAFF. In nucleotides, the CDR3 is TGTGCCAGCAGTTACGAGGTTGAGATGAACACTGAAGCTTTCTTT.